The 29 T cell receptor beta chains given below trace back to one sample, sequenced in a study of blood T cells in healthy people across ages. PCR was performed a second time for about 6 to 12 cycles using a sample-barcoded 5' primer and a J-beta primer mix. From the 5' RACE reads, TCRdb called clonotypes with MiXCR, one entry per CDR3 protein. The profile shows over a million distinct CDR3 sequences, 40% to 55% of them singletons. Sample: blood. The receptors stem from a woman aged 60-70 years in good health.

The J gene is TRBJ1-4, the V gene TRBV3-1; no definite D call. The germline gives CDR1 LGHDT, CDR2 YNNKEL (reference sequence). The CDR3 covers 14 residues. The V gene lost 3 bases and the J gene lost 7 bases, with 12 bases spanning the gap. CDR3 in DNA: TGTGCCAGCAGCCATACTATGACAACTGAAAAACTGTTTTTT. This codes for CASSHTMTTEKLFF.

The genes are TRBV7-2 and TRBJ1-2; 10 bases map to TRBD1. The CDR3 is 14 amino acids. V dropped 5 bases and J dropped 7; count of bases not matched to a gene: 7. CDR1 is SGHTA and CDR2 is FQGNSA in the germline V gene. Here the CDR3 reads CASSPTTGGFGYTF. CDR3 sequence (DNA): TGTGCCAGCAGCCCCACGACAGGGGGCTTTGGCTACACCTTC.

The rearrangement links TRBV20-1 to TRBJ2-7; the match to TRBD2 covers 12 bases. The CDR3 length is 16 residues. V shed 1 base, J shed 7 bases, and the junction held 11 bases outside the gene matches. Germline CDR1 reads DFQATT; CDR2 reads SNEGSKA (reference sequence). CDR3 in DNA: TGCAGTGCTAGAGCTGGACTAGCGGGACCAAACAATGAGCAGTACTTC. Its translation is CSARAGLAGPNNEQYF.

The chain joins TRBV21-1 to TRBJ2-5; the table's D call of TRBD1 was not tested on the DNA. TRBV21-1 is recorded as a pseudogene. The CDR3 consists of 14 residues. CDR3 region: CASSKAPQTGTQYF. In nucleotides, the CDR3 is TGTGCCAGCAGCAAAGCCCCCCAGACTGGGACCCAGTACTTC.

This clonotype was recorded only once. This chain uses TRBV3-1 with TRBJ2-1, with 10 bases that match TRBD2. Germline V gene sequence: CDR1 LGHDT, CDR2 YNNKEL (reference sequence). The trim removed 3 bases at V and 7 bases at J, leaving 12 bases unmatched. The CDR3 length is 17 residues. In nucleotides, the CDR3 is TGTGCCAGCAGCCAGCCGGGACTAGCGCGGAAGTTTAATGAGCAGTTCTTC. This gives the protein CASSQPGLARKFNEQFF.

DNA for the CDR3: TGTGCCAGCAGTGAACCTAGCACAGATACGCAGTATTTT. Its protein product is CASSEPSTDTQYF. The chain couples TRBV25-1 to TRBJ2-3; D gene uncertain. CDR3 length equals 13 residues. CDR1 is MGHDK, CDR2 SYGVNS, per germline. Trimming took off 2 bases at V and 0 bases at J, with 3 bases between the two ends.

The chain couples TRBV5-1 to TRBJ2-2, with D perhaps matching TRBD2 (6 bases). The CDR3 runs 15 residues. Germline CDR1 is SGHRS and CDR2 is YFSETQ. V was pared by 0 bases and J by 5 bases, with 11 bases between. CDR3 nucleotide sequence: TGCGCCAGCAGCTTGGCCATGGGGGGTACCGGGGAGCTGTTTTTT. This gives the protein CASSLAMGGTGELFF. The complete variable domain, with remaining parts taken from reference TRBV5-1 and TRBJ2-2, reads KAGVTQTPRYLIKTRGQQVTLSCSPISGHRSVSWYQQTPGQGLQFLFEYFSETQRNKGNFPGRFSGRQFSNSRSEMNVSTLELGDSALYLCASSLAMGGTGELFFGEGSRLTVL.

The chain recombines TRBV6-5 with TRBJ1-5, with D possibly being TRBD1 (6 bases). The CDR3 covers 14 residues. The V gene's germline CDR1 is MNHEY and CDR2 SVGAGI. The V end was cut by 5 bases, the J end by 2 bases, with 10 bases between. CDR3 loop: CASSDWTGNQPQHF. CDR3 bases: TGTGCCAGCAGTGACTGGACAGGCAATCAGCCCCAGCATTTT.

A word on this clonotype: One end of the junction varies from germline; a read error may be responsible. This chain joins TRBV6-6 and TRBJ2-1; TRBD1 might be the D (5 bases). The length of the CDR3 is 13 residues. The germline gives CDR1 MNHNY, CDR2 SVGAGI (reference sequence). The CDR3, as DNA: TGTGCCAGCAGTTACCCAGGGTACACTGAGCAGTTCTTC. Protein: CASSYPGYTEQFF.

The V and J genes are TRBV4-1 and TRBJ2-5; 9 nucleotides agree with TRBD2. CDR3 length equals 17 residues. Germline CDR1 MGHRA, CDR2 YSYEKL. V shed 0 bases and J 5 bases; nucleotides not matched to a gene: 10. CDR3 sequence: CASSQEVPAGGSETQYF. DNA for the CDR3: TGCGCCAGCAGCCAAGAGGTTCCCGCGGGAGGGTCCGAGACCCAGTACTTC.

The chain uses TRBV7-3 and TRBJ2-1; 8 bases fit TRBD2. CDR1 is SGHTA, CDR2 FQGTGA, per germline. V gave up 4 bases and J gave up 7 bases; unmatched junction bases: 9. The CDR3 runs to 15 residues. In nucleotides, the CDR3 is TGTGCCAGCAGCTATAGAGCGGGAGTCAGGAATGAGCAGTTCTTC. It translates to CASSYRAGVRNEQFF. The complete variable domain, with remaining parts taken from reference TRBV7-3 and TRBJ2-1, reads GAGVSQTPSNKVTEKGKYVELRCDPISGHTALYWYRQSLGQGPEFLIYFQGTGAADDSGLPNDRFFAVRPEGSVSTLKIQRTERGDSAVYLCASSYRAGVRNEQFFGPGTRLTVL.

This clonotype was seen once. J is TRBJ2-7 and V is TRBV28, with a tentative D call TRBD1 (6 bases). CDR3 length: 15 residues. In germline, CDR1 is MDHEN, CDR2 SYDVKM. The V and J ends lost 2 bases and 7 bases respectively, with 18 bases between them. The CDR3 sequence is CASSLMGTKYNEQYF. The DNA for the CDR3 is TGTGCCAGCAGTTTAATGGGGACAAAGTACAATGAGCAGTACTTC.

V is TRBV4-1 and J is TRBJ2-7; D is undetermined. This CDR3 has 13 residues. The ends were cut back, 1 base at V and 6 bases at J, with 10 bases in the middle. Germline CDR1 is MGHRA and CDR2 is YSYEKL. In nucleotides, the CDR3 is TGCGCCAGCAGCCAAGGGCTAGTGGGCGAGCAGTACTTC. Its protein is CASSQGLVGEQYF.

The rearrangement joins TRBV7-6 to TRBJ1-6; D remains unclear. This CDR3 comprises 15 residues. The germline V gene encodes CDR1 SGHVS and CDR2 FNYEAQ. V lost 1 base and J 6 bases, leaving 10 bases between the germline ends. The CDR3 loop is CASSLGAGVNSPLHF. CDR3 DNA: TGTGCCAGCAGCTTAGGAGCAGGTGTTAATTCACCCCTCCACTTT.

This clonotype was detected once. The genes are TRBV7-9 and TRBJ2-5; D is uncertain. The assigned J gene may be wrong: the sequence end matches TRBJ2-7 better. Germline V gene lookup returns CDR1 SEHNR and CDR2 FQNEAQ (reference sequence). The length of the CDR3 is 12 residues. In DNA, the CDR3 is TGTGCCAGCAGCTTATCTGCCGCCGAGCAGTACTTC. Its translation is CASSLSAAEQYF.

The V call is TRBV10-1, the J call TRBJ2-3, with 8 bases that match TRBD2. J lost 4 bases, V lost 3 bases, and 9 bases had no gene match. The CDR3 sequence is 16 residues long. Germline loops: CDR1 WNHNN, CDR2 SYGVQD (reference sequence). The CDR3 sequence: CASSEQRAGVSDTQYF. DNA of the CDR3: TGCGCCAGCAGTGAACAACGAGCGGGAGTTTCAGATACGCAGTATTTT.

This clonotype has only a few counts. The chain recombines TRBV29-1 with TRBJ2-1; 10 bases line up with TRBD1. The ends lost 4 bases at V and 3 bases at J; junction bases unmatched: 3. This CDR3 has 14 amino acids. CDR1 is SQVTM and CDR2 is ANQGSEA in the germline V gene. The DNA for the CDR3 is TGCAGCGTTGGGACAGGGGGATACTACAATGAGCAGTTCTTC. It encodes CSVGTGGYYNEQFF.

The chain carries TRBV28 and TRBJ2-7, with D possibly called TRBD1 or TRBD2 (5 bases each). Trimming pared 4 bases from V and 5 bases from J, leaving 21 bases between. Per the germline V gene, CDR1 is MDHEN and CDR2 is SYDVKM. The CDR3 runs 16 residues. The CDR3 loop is CASSSLAQGRNNEQYF. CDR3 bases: TGTGCCAGCAGTTCCCTAGCCCAGGGAAGGAACAACGAGCAGTACTTC.

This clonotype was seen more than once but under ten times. CDR3 in amino acids: CASSLVPGQGLNEQYF. CDR3 bases: TGCGCCAGCAGCTTGGTTCCGGGACAGGGTCTCAACGAGCAGTACTTC. The chain links TRBV5-1 to TRBJ2-7; 9 bases agree with TRBD1. Germline CDR1 and CDR2: SGHRS and YFSETQ. The CDR3 covers 16 residues. The V gene end was trimmed by 0 bases and the J gene end by 5 bases; junction bases not matched to a gene: 9.

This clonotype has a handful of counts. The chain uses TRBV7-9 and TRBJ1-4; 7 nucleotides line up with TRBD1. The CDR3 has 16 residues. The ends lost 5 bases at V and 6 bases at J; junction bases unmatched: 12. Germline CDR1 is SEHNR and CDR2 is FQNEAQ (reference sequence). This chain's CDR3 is CASSPDSTGYDEKLFF. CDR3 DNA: TGTGCCAGCAGCCCCGACTCGACAGGGTATGATGAAAAACTGTTTTTT.

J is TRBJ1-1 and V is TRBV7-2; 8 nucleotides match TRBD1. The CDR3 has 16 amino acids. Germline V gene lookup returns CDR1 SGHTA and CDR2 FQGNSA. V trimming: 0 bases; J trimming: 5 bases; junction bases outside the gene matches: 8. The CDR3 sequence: CASSLARLTGVTEAFF. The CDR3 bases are TGTGCCAGCAGCTTAGCGCGGTTGACAGGGGTGACTGAAGCTTTCTTT.

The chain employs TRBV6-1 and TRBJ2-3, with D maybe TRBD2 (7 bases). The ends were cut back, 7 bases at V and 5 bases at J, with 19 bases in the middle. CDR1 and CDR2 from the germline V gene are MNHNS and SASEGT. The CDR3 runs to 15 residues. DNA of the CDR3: TGTGCCAGCAAGGGGGGGCCCTTCCGTGTAGATACGCAGTATTTT. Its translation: CASKGGPFRVDTQYF.

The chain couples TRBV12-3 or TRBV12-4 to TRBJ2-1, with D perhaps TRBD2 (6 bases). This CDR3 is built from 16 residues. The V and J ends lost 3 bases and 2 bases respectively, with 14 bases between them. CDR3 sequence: CASSLYEAGPYNEQFF. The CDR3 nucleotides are TGTGCCAGCAGTTTGTACGAGGCGGGACCCTACAATGAGCAGTTCTTC.

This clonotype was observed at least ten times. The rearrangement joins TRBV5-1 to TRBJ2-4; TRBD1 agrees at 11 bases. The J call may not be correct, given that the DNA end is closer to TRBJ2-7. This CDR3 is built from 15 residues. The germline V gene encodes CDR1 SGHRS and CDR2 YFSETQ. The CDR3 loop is CASSLAGTGGNEQYF. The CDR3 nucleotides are TGCGCCAGCAGCTTGGCCGGGACAGGGGGGAACGAGCAGTACTTC.

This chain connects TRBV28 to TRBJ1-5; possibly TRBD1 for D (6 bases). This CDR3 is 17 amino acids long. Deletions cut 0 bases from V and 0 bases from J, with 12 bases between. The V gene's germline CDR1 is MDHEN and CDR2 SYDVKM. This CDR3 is CASSLWAGDFSNQPQHF. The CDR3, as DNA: TGTGCCAGCAGTTTATGGGCAGGGGATTTTAGCAATCAGCCCCAGCATTTT.

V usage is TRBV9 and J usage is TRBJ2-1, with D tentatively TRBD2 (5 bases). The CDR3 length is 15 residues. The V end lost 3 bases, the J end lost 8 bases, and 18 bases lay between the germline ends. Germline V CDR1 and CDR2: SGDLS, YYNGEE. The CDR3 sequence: CASSESGVSWDEQFF. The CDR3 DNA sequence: TGTGCCAGCAGCGAGAGCGGAGTGTCTTGGGATGAGCAGTTCTTC.

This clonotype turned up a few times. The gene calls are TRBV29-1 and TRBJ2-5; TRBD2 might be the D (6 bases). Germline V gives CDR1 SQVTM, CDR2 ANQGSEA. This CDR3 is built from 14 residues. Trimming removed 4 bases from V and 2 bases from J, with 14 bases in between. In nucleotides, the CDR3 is TGCAGCGTTGTCAAGGCGGGGCCTCAAGAGACCCAGTACTTC. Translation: CSVVKAGPQETQYF.

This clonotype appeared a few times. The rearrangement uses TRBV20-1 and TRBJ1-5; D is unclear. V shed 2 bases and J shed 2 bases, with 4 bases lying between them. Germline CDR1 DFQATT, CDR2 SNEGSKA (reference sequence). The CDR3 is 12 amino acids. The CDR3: CSARSGNQPQHF. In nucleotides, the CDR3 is TGCAGTGCTAGATCTGGCAATCAGCCCCAGCATTTT.

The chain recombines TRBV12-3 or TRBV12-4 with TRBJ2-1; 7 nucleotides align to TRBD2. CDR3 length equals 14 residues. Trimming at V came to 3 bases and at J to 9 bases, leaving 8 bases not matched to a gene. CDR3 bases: TGTGCCAGCAGTTTGAGAACGGGAGGAGGTGAGCAGTTCTTC. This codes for CASSLRTGGGEQFF.